A single sample gave rise to the 13 T cell receptor beta chains below, sequenced in a study of blood T cell repertoires in COVID-19. Only in-frame clones appear in the TCRdb table, and some are missing; sequencing was by immunoSEQ multiplex PCR. The data contain 150,000 to 200,000 clones, 83% of them singletons. Sequencing input: peripheral blood. The receptors were sampled from a woman aged 70-85 years with COVID-19, enrolled during active disease.

The chain carries TRBV20-1 and TRBJ2-7; D is unclear. Trimming pared 3 bases from V and 4 bases from J, leaving 16 bases between. In germline, CDR1 is DFQATT, CDR2 SNEGSKA (reference sequence). The CDR3 runs to 14 residues. The CDR3 DNA follows: TGCAGTGCTAGTACGCGACTGGGTAGGTACGAGCAGTACTTC. Protein sequence: CSASTRLGRYEQYF.

The chain employs TRBV9 and TRBJ2-5, with 8 bases identical to TRBD2. Unmatched junction bases numbered 12, after V lost 4 bases and J lost 4 bases. Germline assignment: CDR1 SGDLS and CDR2 YYNGEE. This CDR3 is built from 16 residues. The CDR3 here is CASSPTGGPDGETQYF. CDR3 bases: TGTGCCAGCAGCCCCACGGGAGGGCCAGACGGAGAGACCCAGTACTTC.

This clone occurred many times. The gene calls are TRBV9 and TRBJ2-2, with unresolved D. Germline V CDR1 and CDR2: SGDLS, YYNGEE. With 0 bases removed from V and 4 bases from J, the gap between germline ends came to 4 bases. The CDR3 is 13 amino acids. CDR3 amino acids: CASSVDLTGELFF. As DNA, the CDR3 is TGTGCCAGCAGCGTAGATCTCACCGGGGAGCTGTTTTTT.

This clone came up a few times. This chain joins TRBV6-2 or TRBV6-3 and TRBJ1-5; D gene uncertain. This CDR3 region has 13 residues. CDR1 is MNHEY and CDR2 is SVGEGT in the germline V gene. Trimming pared 4 bases from V and 6 bases from J, leaving 10 bases between. The CDR3 region has the DNA TGTGCCAGCAGTTCCAGTACCCCTCAGCCCCAGCATTTT. Translated: CASSSSTPQPQHF.

The V gene is TRBV27, the J gene TRBJ2-7; unclear D gene. This CDR3 comprises 13 residues. V was shortened by 4 bases and J by 6 bases, with 13 bases between the two germline ends. Germline CDR1 MNHEY, CDR2 SMNVEV (reference sequence). The CDR3: CASSSLARPEQYF. The CDR3 DNA reads as TGTGCCAGCAGTTCCCTGGCGAGGCCCGAGCAGTACTTC.

The chain couples TRBV28 to TRBJ2-7; maybe TRBD2 (7 bases). Germline V CDR1 and CDR2: MDHEN, SYDVKM. This CDR3 region has 15 residues. The V end lost 8 bases, the J end lost 2 bases, and 19 bases lay between the germline ends. Here the CDR3 reads CASCAGGARTYEQYF. The CDR3 nucleotides read TGTGCCAGCTGTGCTGGGGGGGCGCGGACCTACGAGCAGTACTTC. Full variable domain (outside the CDR3, taken from reference TRBV28 and TRBJ2-7): DVKVTQSSRYLVKRTGEKVFLECVQDMDHENMFWYRQDPGLGLRLIYFSYDVKMKEKGDIPEGYSVSREKKERFSLILESASTNQTSMYLCASCAGGARTYEQYFGPGTRLTVT.

The chain combines TRBV29-1 with TRBJ1-1; 7 bases are shared with TRBD1. V was pared by 5 bases and J by 1 base, with 1 base of the junction left unmatched. Germline CDR1 SQVTM, CDR2 ANQGSEA. This CDR3 comprises 12 residues. This CDR3 is CSVHRGNTEAFF. The DNA of the CDR3 is TGCAGCGTTCACAGGGGGAACACTGAAGCTTTCTTT.

The chain employs TRBV28 and TRBJ2-1, with D possibly matching TRBD1 (7 bases). Trimming left V 6 bases short and J 0 bases short, with 15 bases between. This CDR3 comprises 16 residues. Germline V gene lookup returns CDR1 MDHEN and CDR2 SYDVKM. The CDR3 loop is CASRVGGDSSYNEQFF. The CDR3 DNA follows: TGTGCCAGCAGGGTAGGCGGGGACAGCTCCTACAATGAGCAGTTCTTC.

The J gene is TRBJ2-7, the V gene TRBV28; 11 bases agree with TRBD1. Per the germline V gene, CDR1 is MDHEN and CDR2 is SYDVKM. V dropped 4 bases and J dropped 3; count of bases not matched to a gene: 8. The CDR3 consists of 16 residues. The CDR3 reads CASSSPGTGGNYEQYF. The DNA of the CDR3 is TGTGCCAGCAGTTCCCCCGGGACAGGGGGGAACTACGAGCAGTACTTC.

The J gene is TRBJ2-3, the V gene TRBV28; 7 nucleotides line up with TRBD2. Germline assignment: CDR1 MDHEN and CDR2 SYDVKM. The CDR3 has 16 residues. Trimming cost V 6 bases and J 4 bases; bases outside gene matches: 13. This CDR3 is CASRQRGGRRADTQYF. The DNA for the CDR3 is TGTGCCAGCAGGCAAAGGGGCGGGAGAAGGGCAGATACGCAGTATTTT.

V gene TRBV30 combines with J gene TRBJ2-3; 15 nucleotides agree with TRBD2. Germline CDR1 and CDR2: GTSNPN and SVGIG (reference sequence). The CDR3 is 15 amino acids. The V gene end was trimmed by 2 bases and the J gene end by 6 bases; junction bases not matched to a gene: 3. The CDR3 region is CAWSPGTSGRDTQYF. CDR3 DNA: TGTGCCTGGAGTCCCGGGACTAGCGGGAGGGATACGCAGTATTTT.

Only one count was recorded for this clone. CDR3 sequence (DNA): TGTGCCAGCAGTGTGGGAGGCCCCGGGGAGCTGTTTTTT. Residues: CASSVGGPGELFF. The chain links TRBV2 to TRBJ2-2, with a tentative D call TRBD2 (6 bases). The CDR3 is 13 residues long. The V end lost 4 bases, the J end lost 6 bases, and 9 bases lay between the germline ends. Germline V gene data show CDR1 as SNHLY and CDR2 as FYNNEI.

The chain recombines TRBV7-6 with TRBJ2-7, with 7 positions matching TRBD2. Germline values: CDR1 SGHVS, CDR2 FNYEAQ. The CDR3 contains 16 residues. V lost 5 bases and J lost 4; bases outside the gene matches: 14. The CDR3 sequence: CASSPGATGGLYEQYF. The CDR3 bases are TGTGCCAGCAGCCCCGGCGCGACGGGAGGACTGTACGAGCAGTACTTC.